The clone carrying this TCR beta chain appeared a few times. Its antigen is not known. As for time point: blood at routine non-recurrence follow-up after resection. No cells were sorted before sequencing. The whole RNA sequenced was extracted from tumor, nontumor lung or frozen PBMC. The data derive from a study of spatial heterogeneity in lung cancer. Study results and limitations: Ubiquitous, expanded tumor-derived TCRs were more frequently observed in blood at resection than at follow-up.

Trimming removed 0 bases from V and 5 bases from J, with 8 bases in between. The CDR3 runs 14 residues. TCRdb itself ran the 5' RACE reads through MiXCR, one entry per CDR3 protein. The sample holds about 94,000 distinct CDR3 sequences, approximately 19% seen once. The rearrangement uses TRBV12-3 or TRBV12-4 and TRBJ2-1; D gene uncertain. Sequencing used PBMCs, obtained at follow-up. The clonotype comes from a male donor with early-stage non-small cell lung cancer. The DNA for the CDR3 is TGTGCCAGCAGTTTAGCGTTCGCAGACAATGAGCAGTTCTTC. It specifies CASSLAFADNEQFF.